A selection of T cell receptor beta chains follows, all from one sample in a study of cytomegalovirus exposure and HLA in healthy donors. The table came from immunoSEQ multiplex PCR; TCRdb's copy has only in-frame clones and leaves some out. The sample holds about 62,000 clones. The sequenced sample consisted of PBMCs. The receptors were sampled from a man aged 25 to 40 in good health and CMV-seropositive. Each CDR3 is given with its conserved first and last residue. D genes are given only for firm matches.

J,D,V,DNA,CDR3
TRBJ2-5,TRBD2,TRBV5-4,TGTGCCAGCAGCTTCCTGGGACTTGCGGGGGGCCGAGGGGAGACCCAGTACTTC,CASSFLGLAGGRGETQYF
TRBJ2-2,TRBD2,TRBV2,TGTGCCAGCATTGCACGGGGGGCCGGGGAGCTGTTTTTT,CASIARGAGELFF
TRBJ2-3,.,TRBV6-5,TGTGCCCGGGGTTCGTGGGGGCCAGATACGCAGTATTTT,CARGSWGPDTQYF
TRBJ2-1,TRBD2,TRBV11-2,TGTGCCAGCAGCTTAGGGGGGGGATTCTACAATGAGCAGTTCTTC,CASSLGGGFYNEQFF
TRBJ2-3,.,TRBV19,TGTGCCAGTAGTCGGGACGGGGGGCGCCTGGATACGCAGTATTTT,CASSRDGGRLDTQYF
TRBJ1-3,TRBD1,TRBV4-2,TGTGCCAGCAGCCAAGCGGGACAGGGCTCTGGAAACACCATATATTTT,CASSQAGQGSGNTIYF
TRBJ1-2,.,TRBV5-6,TGTGCCAGCAGCTGGGAAAGGGAGGACTATGGCTACACCTTC,CASSWEREDYGYTF
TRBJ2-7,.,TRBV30,TGTGCCTGGAGTGTAAATATGGGCGCCTACGAGCAGTACTTC,CAWSVNMGAYEQYF
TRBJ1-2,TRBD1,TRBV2,TGTGCCAGCAGTGTTAGAGGGACAGACTATGGCTACACCTTC,CASSVRGTDYGYTF
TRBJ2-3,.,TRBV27,TGTGCCAGCAGTTTAAACGGGGATACGCAGTATTTT,CASSLNGDTQYF
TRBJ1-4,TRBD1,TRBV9,TGTGCCAGCAGCCAGGGGGCACGTGATGAAAAACTGTTTTTT,CASSQGARDEKLFF
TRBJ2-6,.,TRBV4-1,TGCGCCAGCAGCCAAGAACCAGGGTCTGGGGCCAACGTCCTGACTTTC,CASSQEPGSGANVLTF
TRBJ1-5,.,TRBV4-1,TGCGCCAGCAGCCAACTCGCAGGAAGCAATCAGCCCCAGCATTTT,CASSQLAGSNQPQHF
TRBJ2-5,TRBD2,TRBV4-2,TGTGCCAGCAGCCAAGAATCCGGGGGGGCCGGGGAGACCCAGTACTTC,CASSQESGGAGETQYF
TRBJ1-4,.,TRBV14,TGTGCCAGCAGCCAAGTGGGGGCGCAGAGAGAAAAACTGTTTTTT,CASSQVGAQREKLFF
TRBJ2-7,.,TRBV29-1,TGCAGCGCTGGAGAGAGCTCCTACGAGCAGTACTTC,CSAGESSYEQYF
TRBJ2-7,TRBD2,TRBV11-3,TGTGCCAGCAGCTCAATACTCTCTACTAGCGGGATGGTCTCCTACGAGCAGTACTTC,CASSSILSTSGMVSYEQYF
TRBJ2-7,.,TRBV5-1,TGCGCCAGCAGCTTGGAGATACAGCCTGCAACCTACGAGCAGTACTTC,CASSLEIQPATYEQYF
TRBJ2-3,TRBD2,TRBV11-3,TGTGCCAGCAGCTCGCAGACTAGCGGGAAGAGCACAGATACGCAGTATTTT,CASSSQTSGKSTDTQYF
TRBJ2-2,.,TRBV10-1,TGCGCCAGCAGTGAAGGGGTAGCGAACACCGGGGAGCTGTTTTTT,CASSEGVANTGELFF
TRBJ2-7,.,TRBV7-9,TGTGCCAGCAGCTTCACAGGAGCCTACGAGCAGTACTTC,CASSFTGAYEQYF
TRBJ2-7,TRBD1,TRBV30,TGTGCCTGGAGTGGATACAGGGGCAACGAGCAGTACTTC,CAWSGYRGNEQYF
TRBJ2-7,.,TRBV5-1,TGCGCCAGCAGCCTACAACCGAGCGCCTACGAGCAGTACTTC,CASSLQPSAYEQYF
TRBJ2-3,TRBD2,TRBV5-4,TGTGCCAGCAGCTTTCCTCTAGCGGGAGCCACAGATACGCAGTATTTT,CASSFPLAGATDTQYF
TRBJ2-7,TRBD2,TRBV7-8,TGTGCCAGCAGCTTACTCTACGGACTAGCGGGAGGCGAGCAGTACTTC,CASSLLYGLAGGEQYF
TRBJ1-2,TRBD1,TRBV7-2,TGTGCCAGCAGCTTAGCCGATAGACAGGGGCCTCGGTCTTCGCGTGGCTACACCTTC,CASSLADRQGPRSSRGYTF
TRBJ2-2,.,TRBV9,TGTGCCAGCAGCGTAGGGGGCACGAGAACCGGGGAGCTGTTTTTT,CASSVGGTRTGELFF
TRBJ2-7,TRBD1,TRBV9,TGTGCCAGCTCGTCCACCGGGACAGCCTACGAGCAGTACTTC,CASSSTGTAYEQYF
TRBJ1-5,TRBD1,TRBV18,TGTGCCAGCTCACCCTCCGGGACAGGGACCAATCAGCCCCAGCATTTT,CASSPSGTGTNQPQHF
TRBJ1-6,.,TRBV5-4,TGTGCCAGCAGCTTGCTGTCAGATGTTGATTCACCCCTCCACTTT,CASSLLSDVDSPLHF
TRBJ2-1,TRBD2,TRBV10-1,TGCGCCAGCAGTGAACTGACTAGCGTTAAGTCGTACAATGAGCAGTTCTTC,CASSELTSVKSYNEQFF
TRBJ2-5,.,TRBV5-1,TGCGCCAGCAGCCCTCTACGGGACTACCAAGAGACCCAGTACTTC,CASSPLRDYQETQYF
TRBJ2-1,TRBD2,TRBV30,TGTGCCTGGAGTGTACGAGGTAGCGGGGGGTACAATGAGCAGTTCTTC,CAWSVRGSGGYNEQFF
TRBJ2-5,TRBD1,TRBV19,TGTGCCAGCGCTTGGGACAGCATCCAAGAGACCCAGTACTTC,CASAWDSIQETQYF
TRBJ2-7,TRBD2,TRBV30,TGTGCCTGGAGTAAAGTAGCGGGGGGCTACGAGCAGTACTTC,CAWSKVAGGYEQYF
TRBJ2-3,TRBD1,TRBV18,TGTGCCAGCTCAAAGGGGACAGGGGGAGATACGCAGTATTTT,CASSKGTGGDTQYF
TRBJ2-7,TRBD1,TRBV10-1,TGCGCCAGCTTTCTGGACAGGACCGAGGGCGGGCAGTACTTC,CASFLDRTEGGQYF
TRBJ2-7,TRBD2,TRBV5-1,TGCGCCAGCAGCTTGGCGGGAGGGCCGGCCTACGAGCAGTACTTC,CASSLAGGPAYEQYF
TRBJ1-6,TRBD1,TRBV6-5,TGTGCCAGCAGACGACCGGGACAGGGGGATTCACCCCTCCACTTT,CASRRPGQGDSPLHF
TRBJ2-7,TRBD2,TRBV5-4,TGTGCCAGCAGCTTGGCCGAGGGGACTAGTTACGAGCAGTACTTC,CASSLAEGTSYEQYF
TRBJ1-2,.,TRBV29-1,TGCAGCGTTGAAGCCCGGGACACAAACTTTAACTATGGCTACACCTTC,CSVEARDTNFNYGYTF
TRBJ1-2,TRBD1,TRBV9,TGTGCCAGCAGCGGGTACCGGGACAGGGGGCCCTATGGCTACACCTTC,CASSGYRDRGPYGYTF
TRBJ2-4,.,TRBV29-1,TGCAGCGTTGAATACGGAGCAGAAGCCAAAAACATTCAGTACTTC,CSVEYGAEAKNIQYF
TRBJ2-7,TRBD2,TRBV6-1,TGTGCCAGCAGTGAAGTTAGCGGGAGGGCCTACGAGCAGTACTTC,CASSEVSGRAYEQYF
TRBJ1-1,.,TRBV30,TGTGCCTGGAGTGGTTGGGGGACACAGACAATGAACACTGAAGCTTTCTTT,CAWSGWGTQTMNTEAFF
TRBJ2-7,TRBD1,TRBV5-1,TGCGCCAGCAGCCTGGGACAGGGGAAGGGCGAGCAGTACTTC,CASSLGQGKGEQYF
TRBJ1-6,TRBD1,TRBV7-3,TGTGCCAGCAGCTTAGGGACAGGGAATAATTCACCCCTCCACTTT,CASSLGTGNNSPLHF
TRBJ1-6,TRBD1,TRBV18,TGTGCCAGCTCATCCCGGACAGGCCCAAGAGATTCACCCCTCCACTTT,CASSSRTGPRDSPLHF
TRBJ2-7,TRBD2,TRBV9,TGTGCCAGCAGCGAACTAGCGGGAGTTCACGAGCAGTACTTC,CASSELAGVHEQYF
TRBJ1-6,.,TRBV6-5,TGTGCCAGCAGTTACTCCTACGGGTATAATTCACCCCTCCACTTT,CASSYSYGYNSPLHF
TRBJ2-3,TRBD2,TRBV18,TGTGCCAGCTCAATACTAGCGGGGGGCACAGATACGCAGTATTTT,CASSILAGGTDTQYF
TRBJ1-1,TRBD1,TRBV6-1,TGTGCCAGCAGTGAGGGGGGACAGGGGAGCACTGAAGCTTTCTTT,CASSEGGQGSTEAFF